The 17 T cell receptor beta chains presented below share a single source sample, sequenced in a study of cytomegalovirus exposure and HLA in healthy donors. PCR was performed using 60 Vbeta and 13 Jbeta primers. Libraries were prepared by immunoSEQ multiplex PCR; TCRdb keeps only in-frame clonotypes and omits some of them. The sample holds around 210,000 clones; approximately 78% are singletons and the top ten take about 3%. What was sequenced was PBMCs. The receptor source for this set is a woman aged 40 to 50 in good health and CMV-seronegative.

This chain links TRBV5-4 with TRBJ2-1; 11 positions agree with TRBD2. Germline loops: CDR1 SGHNT, CDR2 YYREEE (reference sequence). The CDR3 loop spans 14 amino acids. J was trimmed by 6 bases and V by 4 bases; bases with no gene match: 3. The CDR3 loop reads CASSRGTSGNEQFF. CDR3 in DNA: TGTGCCAGCAGCCGCGGGACTAGCGGCAATGAGCAGTTCTTC.

The chain employs TRBV27 and TRBJ2-7; 10 nucleotides line up with TRBD2. Germline V gives CDR1 MNHEY, CDR2 SMNVEV (reference sequence). The CDR3 consists of 16 residues. Germline trimming cut 3 bases from V and 3 bases from J; bases unmatched to any gene: 8. CDR3 in DNA: TGTGCCAGCAGTTTGACCGCTAGCGGGAGTTTCTACGAGCAGTACTTC. Its translation: CASSLTASGSFYEQYF.

The rearrangement joins TRBV6-5 to TRBJ2-1, with TRBD2 matching over 14 bases. This CDR3 has 15 amino acids. The junction had 5 bases not matched to a gene; V was cut back by 5 bases and J by 8 bases. Germline CDR1 MNHEY, CDR2 SVGAGI. CDR3 sequence (DNA): TGTGCCAGCAGTGGGACTAGCGGGAGAGTCGATGAGCAGTTCTTC. Its protein is CASSGTSGRVDEQFF.

The chain employs TRBV30 and TRBJ1-5; D gene unclear. CDR3 length: 14 amino acids. V lost 6 bases, J lost 0 bases, and 12 bases lay in between. CDR1 and CDR2 from the germline V gene are GTSNPN and SVGIG (reference sequence). This CDR3 is CACSIGLSNQPQHF. The CDR3 DNA sequence: TGTGCCTGTTCCATCGGACTTAGCAATCAGCCCCAGCATTTT.

Regarding this clone: Other nucleotide sequences in the sample specify the same CDR3. This chain connects TRBV5-1 to TRBJ2-7; 7 positions match TRBD1. Germline V gene sequence: CDR1 SGHRS, CDR2 YFSETQ. The V segment lost 0 bases and the J segment 2 bases; nucleotides outside the gene matches: 2. The CDR3 is made up of 14 amino acids. CDR3 nucleotides: TGCGCCAGCAGCTTGGGGACAGGTGCCTACGAGCAGTACTTC. Protein sequence: CASSLGTGAYEQYF.

This sequence joins TRBV5-4 and TRBJ2-5, with unresolved D. Between the trimmed V and J ends, which lost 3 bases and 5 bases, there was a span of 14 bases. This CDR3 has 14 amino acids. Germline lookup yields CDR1 SGHNT and CDR2 YYREEE (reference sequence). CDR3 region: CASSSPTVRETQYF. The CDR3 region has the DNA TGTGCCAGCAGCTCACCTACAGTCCGGGAGACCCAGTACTTC.

This chain links TRBV11-2 with TRBJ2-7; TRBD2 matches at 8 bases. The CDR3 extends over 16 amino acids. The germline CDR1 and CDR2 sequences are SGHAT and FQNNGV. V shed 1 base, J shed 5 bases, and the junction held 10 bases outside the gene matches. CDR3 sequence: CASSLGKLAGPHEQYF. The CDR3 DNA follows: TGTGCCAGCAGCTTAGGAAAGCTAGCGGGCCCCCACGAGCAGTACTTC.

V is TRBV10-1 and J is TRBJ2-5, with 12 nucleotides matching TRBD2. This CDR3 contains 13 residues. The germline gives CDR1 WNHNN, CDR2 SYGVQD (reference sequence). Trimming at V came to 4 bases and at J to 11 bases, leaving 5 bases not matched to a gene. The CDR3 DNA sequence: TGCGCCAGCAGTGGACTAGCGGGAGCTTCGCAGTACTTC. It yields the protein CASSGLAGASQYF.

The chain couples TRBV28 to TRBJ2-1, with 14 bases aligning to TRBD2. CDR1 is MDHEN and CDR2 is SYDVKM in the germline V gene. CDR3 length: 14 amino acids. V was pared by 8 bases and J by 8 bases, with 5 bases of the junction left unmatched. The CDR3 loop reads CASRGLAGDDEQFF. The CDR3 DNA is TGTGCCAGCCGGGGACTAGCGGGAGACGATGAGCAGTTCTTC.

The chain combines TRBV5-1 with TRBJ1-1; D gene ambiguous. The CDR3 consists of 15 residues. Trimming pared 6 bases from V and 5 bases from J, leaving 20 bases between. In germline, CDR1 is SGHRS, CDR2 YFSETQ. The CDR3 spells CASTLLDHRGTEAFF. The DNA of the CDR3 is TGCGCCAGCACTCTACTTGACCATCGCGGGACTGAAGCTTTCTTT.

V gene TRBV7-9 combines with J gene TRBJ2-7; the match to TRBD2 covers 11 bases. Trimming cost V 5 bases and J 11 bases; bases outside gene matches: 5. This CDR3 is 12 amino acids long. Germline CDR1 reads SEHNR; CDR2 reads FQNEAQ (reference sequence). Here the CDR3 DNA reads TGTGCCAGCAGCGTTGGGACTAGCGGAGAGTACTTC. It specifies CASSVGTSGEYF.

J is TRBJ2-7 and V is TRBV27; the D is unclear. There are 14 residues in the CDR3. V shed 4 bases and J shed 3 bases, with 13 bases lying between them. CDR1 and CDR2 (germline): MNHEY, SMNVEV (reference sequence). The CDR3 DNA follows: TGTGCCAGCAGTTCGGGTTTCGGAGTCTACGAGCAGTACTTC. Translation: CASSSGFGVYEQYF.

The gene calls are TRBV19 and TRBJ2-2, with a possible D match to TRBD2 (6 bases). The CDR3 consists of 15 residues. CDR1 is LNHDA, CDR2 SQIVND, per germline (reference sequence). V gave up 4 bases and J gave up 4 bases, with 13 bases separating them. The CDR3 is CASSTRGDRTGELFF. The CDR3 DNA sequence: TGTGCCAGTAGTACCCGCGGGGACCGCACCGGGGAGCTGTTTTTT.

The chain has TRBV4-1 and TRBJ2-2; 8 nucleotides align to TRBD2. CDR1 is MGHRA and CDR2 is YSYEKL in the germline V gene. V lost 0 bases and J lost 6; bases outside the gene matches: 12. This CDR3 has 18 residues. CDR3 coding DNA: TGCGCCAGCAGCCAAGAGGTGGCGGGGGGCGCTATCGCCGGGGAGCTGTTTTTT. Protein sequence: CASSQEVAGGAIAGELFF.

The chain is built from TRBV5-5 and TRBJ2-7; 8 bases fit TRBD1. The CDR3 is 14 amino acids. Germline CDR1 reads SGHKS; CDR2 reads YYEKEE (reference sequence). J was trimmed by 7 bases and V by 2 bases; bases with no gene match: 8. The CDR3 nucleotides are TGTGCCAGCAGCTTAGGGCAGGGGGCGCGAGAGCAGTACTTC. Amino acid sequence: CASSLGQGAREQYF.

The rearrangement uses TRBV7-8 and TRBJ2-5; the D is unclear. CDR3 length: 11 residues. Germline CDR1 and CDR2: SGHVS and FQNEAQ. Trimming took 5 bases from V and 5 from J, leaving 6 bases between them. The CDR3 DNA reads as TGTGCCAGCAGCCCGAGTGAGACCCAGTACTTC. This translates into CASSPSETQYF.

The rearrangement uses TRBV10-3 and TRBJ2-1; 11 nucleotides match TRBD2. This CDR3 region has 15 residues. Germline V gene lookup returns CDR1 ENHRY and CDR2 SYGVKD. With V trimmed by 5 bases and J by 3 bases, 3 bases remained unmatched. CDR3 region: CAISSGTSGYNEQFF. CDR3 sequence (DNA): TGTGCCATCAGTTCCGGGACTAGCGGCTACAATGAGCAGTTCTTC.